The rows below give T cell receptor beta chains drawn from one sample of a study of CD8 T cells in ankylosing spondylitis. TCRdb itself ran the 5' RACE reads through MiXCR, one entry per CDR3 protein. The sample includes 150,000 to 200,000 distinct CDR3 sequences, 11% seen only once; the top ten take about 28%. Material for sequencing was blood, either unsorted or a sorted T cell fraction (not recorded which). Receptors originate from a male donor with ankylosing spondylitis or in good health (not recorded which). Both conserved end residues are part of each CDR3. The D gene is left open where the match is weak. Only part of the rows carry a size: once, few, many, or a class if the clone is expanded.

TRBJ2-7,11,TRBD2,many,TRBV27,TGTGCCAGCGGGGGGGTCCACGAGCAGTACTTC,CASGGVHEQYF
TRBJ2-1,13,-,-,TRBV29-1,TGCAGCAGTTGGGGGACCCGAGGCAATGAGCAGTTCTTC,CSSWGTRGNEQFF
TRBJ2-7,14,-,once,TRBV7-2,TGTGCCAGCAGCTTACGAACAGTTTCCTACGAGCAGTACTTC,CASSLRTVSYEQYF
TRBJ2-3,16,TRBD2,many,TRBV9,TGTGCCAGCAGCGAAATAGCGGGAGTGCACCGGGGTACGCAGTATTTT,CASSEIAGVHRGTQYF
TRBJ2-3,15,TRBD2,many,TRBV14,TGTGCCAGCAGCCTAGCGGGATACGGGACAGATACGCAGTATTTT,CASSLAGYGTDTQYF
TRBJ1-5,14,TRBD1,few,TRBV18,TGTGCCAGCTCACCAACAGGGGTGGGACAGCCCCAGCATTTT,CASSPTGVGQPQHF
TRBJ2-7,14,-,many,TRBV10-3,TGTGCCATCAGTGACTTAATAGGTTCCTACGAGCAGTACTTC,CAISDLIGSYEQYF
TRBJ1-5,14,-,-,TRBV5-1,TGCGCCAGCAGCTTGGGAGGCGAGGGTCAGCCCCAGCATTTT,CASSLGGEGQPQHF
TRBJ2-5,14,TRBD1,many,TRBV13,TGTGCCAGCAGCGACAGGGGTGAAGGAGAGACCCAGTACTTC,CASSDRGEGETQYF
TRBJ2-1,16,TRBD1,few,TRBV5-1,TGCGCCAGCAGCCGAGAGGGACAGGGTCTCTACAATGAGCAGTTCTTC,CASSREGQGLYNEQFF
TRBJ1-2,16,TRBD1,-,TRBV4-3,TGCGCCAGCAGCCAAGATCACACAGGGGCCCGAAGGGGCTACACCTTC,CASSQDHTGARRGYTF
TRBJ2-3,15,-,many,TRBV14,TGTGCCAGCAGCCCCTTCAGCGGAATCACAGATACGCAGTATTTT,CASSPFSGITDTQYF
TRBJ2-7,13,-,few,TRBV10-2,TGCGCCAGCAGCCCCGGGACGCTTAACGAGCAGTACTTC,CASSPGTLNEQYF
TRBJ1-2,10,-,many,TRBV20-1,TGCAGTGTTGAGGGTTATGGCTACACCTTC,CSVEGYGYTF
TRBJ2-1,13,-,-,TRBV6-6,TGTGCCAGCACGTGGTTTAGCAGCGATGAGCAGTTCTTC,CASTWFSSDEQFF
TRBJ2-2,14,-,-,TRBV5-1,TGCGCCAGCAGCCTTAACACGAACACCGGGGAGCTGTTTTTT,CASSLNTNTGELFF
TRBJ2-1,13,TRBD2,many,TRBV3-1,TGTGCCAGCAGCCCGGGACTAGGAAATGAGCAGTTCTTC,CASSPGLGNEQFF
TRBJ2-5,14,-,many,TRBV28,TGTGCCAGCAGTTCTGGGACGGGACAAGAGACCCAGTACTTC,CASSSGTGQETQYF
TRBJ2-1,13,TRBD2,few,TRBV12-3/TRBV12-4,TGTGCCAGCGATGCGTCTAGCGGGACAGAGCAGTTCTTC,CASDASSGTEQFF
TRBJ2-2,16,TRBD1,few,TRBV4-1,TGCGCCAGCAGCCAAGAAACAGGGGTGAGCACCGGGGAGCTGTTTTTT,CASSQETGVSTGELFF
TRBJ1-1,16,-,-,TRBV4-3,TGCGCCAGCAGCCAAGATCGGGGAGGGGGAAACACTGAAGCTTTCTTT,CASSQDRGGGNTEAFF
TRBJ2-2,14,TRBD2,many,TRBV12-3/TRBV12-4,TGTGCCAGCACGGGGACTAGAAGCACCGGGGAGCTGTTTTTT,CASTGTRSTGELFF
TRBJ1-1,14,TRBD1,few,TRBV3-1,TGTGCCAGCAGCTTGGGACAGGGGTTCACTGAAGCTTTCTTT,CASSLGQGFTEAFF
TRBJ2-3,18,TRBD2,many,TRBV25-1,TGTGCCAGCAGTGGGTCCCTCTTGGGAGCGGGAGGCCCTCTAGCGCAGTATTTT,CASSGSLLGAGGPLAQYF
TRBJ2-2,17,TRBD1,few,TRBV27,TGTGCCAGCAGCTCCCTTCCCCGGGACAGCAACACCGGGGAGCTGTTTTTT,CASSSLPRDSNTGELFF
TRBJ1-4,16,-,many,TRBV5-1,TGCGCCAGCAGCTTGGGACAGCTCACAACTAATGAAAAACTGTTTTTT,CASSLGQLTTNEKLFF
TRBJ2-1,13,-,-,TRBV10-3,TGTGCCGTGCAGCGGGAAGGGGGAAATGAGCAGTTCTTC,CAVQREGGNEQFF
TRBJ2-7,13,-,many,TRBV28,TGTGCCAGCAGGCTCCAGGGGTACAACGAGCAGTACTTC,CASRLQGYNEQYF
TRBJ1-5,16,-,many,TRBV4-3,TGCGCCAGCAGCCAAGATATGGGAGGAGACCTTCAGCCCCAGCATTTT,CASSQDMGGDLQPQHF
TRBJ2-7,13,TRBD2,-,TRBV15,TGTGCCACCAGCAGAGCAACAGGACTAGCGGGGGTTTTC,CATSRATGLAGVF
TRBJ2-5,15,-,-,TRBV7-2,TGTGCCAGCAGCCCTAGTGGGGTCGAGGAGGAGACCCAGTACTTC,CASSPSGVEEETQYF
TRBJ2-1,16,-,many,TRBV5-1,TGCGCCAGCAGCTTGGTGACGGGAGTGTTTACGAATGAGCAGTTCTTC,CASSLVTGVFTNEQFF
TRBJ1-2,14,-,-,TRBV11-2,TGTGCCAGCAGCTTAAACACCAACTCCTATGGCTACACCTTC,CASSLNTNSYGYTF
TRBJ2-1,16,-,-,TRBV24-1,TGTGCCACCAGTGATTTGGGGGCGGGGCAGGGAGAAGAGCAGTTCTTC,CATSDLGAGQGEEQFF
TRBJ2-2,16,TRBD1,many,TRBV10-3,TGTGCCATCAGTGACACAGGGGCGCCGGACACCGGGGAGCTGTTTTTT,CAISDTGAPDTGELFF
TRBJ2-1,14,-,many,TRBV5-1,TGCGCCAGCTTTGAGACAGGCTCCTACAATGAGCAGTTCTTC,CASFETGSYNEQFF
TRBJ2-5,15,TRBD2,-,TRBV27,TGTGCCAGCAGCCCCGCTTGGGGGGGGCAAGAGACCCAGTACTTC,CASSPAWGGQETQYF
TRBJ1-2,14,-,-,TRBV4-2,TGTGCCAGCAGCCCAGGGCCCCTCTGCTATGGCTACACCTTC,CASSPGPLCYGYTF
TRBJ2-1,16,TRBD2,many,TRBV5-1,TGCGCCAGCAGCTTGGATGGGAGGGCCTCCTACAATGAGCAGTTCTTC,CASSLDGRASYNEQFF
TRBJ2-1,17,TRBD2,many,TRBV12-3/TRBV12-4,TGTGCCAGCAGTTTACTAGCGGGGGAGTTCTCCTACAATGAGCAGTTCTTC,CASSLLAGEFSYNEQFF
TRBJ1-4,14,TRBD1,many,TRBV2,TGTGCCAGCAGTGTACAGGGGGGGAATGAAAAACTGTTTTTT,CASSVQGGNEKLFF
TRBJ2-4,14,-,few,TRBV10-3,TGTGCCACTCAAGTGGGACCGGGGAAGATAATTCAGTACTTC,CATQVGPGKIIQYF
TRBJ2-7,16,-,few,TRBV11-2,TGTGCCAGCAGCTTAGATAGCGGTCGACTCCTATACGAGCAGTACTTC,CASSLDSGRLLYEQYF
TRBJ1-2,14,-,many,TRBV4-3,TGCGCCAGCAGCCAAGATCACAGGGACTATGGCTACACCTTC,CASSQDHRDYGYTF
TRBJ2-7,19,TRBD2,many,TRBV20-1,TGCAGTGTTAGAGACGGGACAGGGACTAGCGGGAGAACTTCCTACGAGCAGTACTTC,CSVRDGTGTSGRTSYEQYF
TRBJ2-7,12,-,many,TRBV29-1,TGCAGCGCCCGGAGGGAGAACTACGAGCAGTACTTC,CSARRENYEQYF
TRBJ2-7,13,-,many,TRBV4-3,TGCGCCAGCAGCCGAGAGATCTCCTACGAGCAGTACTTC,CASSREISYEQYF
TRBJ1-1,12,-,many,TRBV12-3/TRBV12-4,TGTGCCAGCAGTCCCCGGATTACTGAAGCTTTCTTT,CASSPRITEAFF
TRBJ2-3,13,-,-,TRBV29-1,TGCAGCGTTCGGCAGGGGGGAACAGATACGCAGTATTTT,CSVRQGGTDTQYF
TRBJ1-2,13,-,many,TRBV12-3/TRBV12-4,TGTGCCAGCAGTTTGTTGCAGGATCGTGGCTACACCTTC,CASSLLQDRGYTF
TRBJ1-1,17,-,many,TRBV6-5,TGTGCCAGCAGTCGTAAGGGGCTCCCAGCGGGGGACACTGAAGCTTTCTTT,CASSRKGLPAGDTEAFF
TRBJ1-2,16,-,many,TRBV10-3,TGTGCCATCAGTGACCCGGACACAACGTACTTCTATGGCTACACCTTC,CAISDPDTTYFYGYTF
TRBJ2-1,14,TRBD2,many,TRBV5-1,TGTGCCAGCAGTCCGACTAGCGGATACAATGAGCAGTTCTTC,CASSPTSGYNEQFF
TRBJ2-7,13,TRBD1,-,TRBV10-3,TGTGCCATCAGAGGGGGCGCTTCTGACGAGCAGTACTTC,CAIRGGASDEQYF
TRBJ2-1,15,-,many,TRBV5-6,TGTGCCAGCAGCGGCCGGGACGGACCCTACAATGAGCAGTTCTTC,CASSGRDGPYNEQFF
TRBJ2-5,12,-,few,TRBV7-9,TGTGCCAGCACGAGTAACCAAGAGACCCAGTACTTC,CASTSNQETQYF
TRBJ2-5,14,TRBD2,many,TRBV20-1,TGCAGTGTCAAATCCGGGACTAGCTTAGAGACCCAGTACTTC,CSVKSGTSLETQYF